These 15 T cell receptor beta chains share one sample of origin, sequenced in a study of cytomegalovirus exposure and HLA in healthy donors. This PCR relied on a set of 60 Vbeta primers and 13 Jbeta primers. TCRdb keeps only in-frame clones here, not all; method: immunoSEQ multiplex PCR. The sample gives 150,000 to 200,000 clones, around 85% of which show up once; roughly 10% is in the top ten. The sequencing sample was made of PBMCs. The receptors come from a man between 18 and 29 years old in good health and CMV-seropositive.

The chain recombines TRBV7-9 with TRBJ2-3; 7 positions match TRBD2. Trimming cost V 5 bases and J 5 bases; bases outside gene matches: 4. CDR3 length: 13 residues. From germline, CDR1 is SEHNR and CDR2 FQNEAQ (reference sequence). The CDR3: CASSGGRGDTQYF. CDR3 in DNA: TGTGCCAGCAGCGGGGGGAGGGGAGATACGCAGTATTTT.

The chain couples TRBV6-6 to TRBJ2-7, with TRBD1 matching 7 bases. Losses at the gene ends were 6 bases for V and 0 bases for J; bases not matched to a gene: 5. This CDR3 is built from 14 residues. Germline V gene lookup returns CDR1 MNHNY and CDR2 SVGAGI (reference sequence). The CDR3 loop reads CASRNRGPSYEQYF. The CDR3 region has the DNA TGTGCCAGCAGAAACAGGGGACCCTCCTACGAGCAGTACTTC.

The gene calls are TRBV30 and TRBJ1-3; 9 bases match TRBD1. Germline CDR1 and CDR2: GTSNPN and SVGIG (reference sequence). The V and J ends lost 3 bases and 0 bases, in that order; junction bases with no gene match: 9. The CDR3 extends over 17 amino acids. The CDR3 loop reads CAWSHRVTGGSGNTIYF. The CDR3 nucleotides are TGTGCCTGGAGCCATCGGGTGACAGGGGGCTCTGGAAACACCATATATTTT.

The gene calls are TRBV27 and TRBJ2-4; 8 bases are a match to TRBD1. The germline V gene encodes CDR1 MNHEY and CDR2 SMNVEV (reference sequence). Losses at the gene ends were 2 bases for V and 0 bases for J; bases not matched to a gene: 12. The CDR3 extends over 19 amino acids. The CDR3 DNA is TGTGCCAGCAGTTTAATCGGACAGGGTATGAAACTAGCCAAAAACATTCAGTACTTC. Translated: CASSLIGQGMKLAKNIQYF.

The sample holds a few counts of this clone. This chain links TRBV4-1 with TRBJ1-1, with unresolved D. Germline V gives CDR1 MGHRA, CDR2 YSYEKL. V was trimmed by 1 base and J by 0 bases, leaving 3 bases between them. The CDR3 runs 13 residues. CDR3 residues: CASSQVLNTEAFF. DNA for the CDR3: TGCGCCAGCAGCCAAGTCTTGAACACTGAAGCTTTCTTT.

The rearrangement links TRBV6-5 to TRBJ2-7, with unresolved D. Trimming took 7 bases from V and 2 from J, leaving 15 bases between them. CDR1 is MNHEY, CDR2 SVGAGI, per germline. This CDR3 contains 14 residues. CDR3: CASIGAGLPYEQYF. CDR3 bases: TGTGCCAGCATTGGTGCAGGTCTGCCCTACGAGCAGTACTTC.

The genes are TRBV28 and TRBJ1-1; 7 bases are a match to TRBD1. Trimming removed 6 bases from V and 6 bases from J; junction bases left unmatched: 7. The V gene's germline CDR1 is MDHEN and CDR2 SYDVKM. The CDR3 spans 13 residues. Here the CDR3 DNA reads TGTGCCAGCAGCCCCCGGACAGGACCTGAAGCTTTCTTT. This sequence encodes CASSPRTGPEAFF.

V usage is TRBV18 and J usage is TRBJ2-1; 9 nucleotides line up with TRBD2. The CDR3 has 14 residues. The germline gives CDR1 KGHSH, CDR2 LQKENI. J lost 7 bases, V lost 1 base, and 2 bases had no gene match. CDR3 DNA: TGTGCCAGCTCACCACGGACTAGCGTTAATGAGCAGTTCTTC. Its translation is CASSPRTSVNEQFF.

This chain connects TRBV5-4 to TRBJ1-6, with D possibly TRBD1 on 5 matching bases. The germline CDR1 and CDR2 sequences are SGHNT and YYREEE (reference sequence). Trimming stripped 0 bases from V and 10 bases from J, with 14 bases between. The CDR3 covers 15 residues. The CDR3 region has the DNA TGTGCCAGCAGCTTGGAGGGCAGGGTAGGATCACCCCTCCACTTT. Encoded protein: CASSLEGRVGSPLHF.

CDR3 in DNA: TGCGCCAGCAGCTTAACCTCAGGAGCGCCCGGACTAGCGCACTACAATGAGCAGTTCTTC. Translation: CASSLTSGAPGLAHYNEQFF. The chain links TRBV5-1 to TRBJ2-1, with TRBD2 matching over 9 bases. Germline lookup yields CDR1 SGHRS and CDR2 YFSETQ. The CDR3 spans 20 residues. With V trimmed by 2 bases and J by 3 bases, 18 bases remained unmatched.

This chain's CDR3 is CASSQVGPSGLAGGDTQYF. CDR3 DNA: TGCGCCAGCAGCCAAGTTGGGCCCAGCGGACTAGCGGGGGGGGATACGCAGTATTTT. The chain joins TRBV4-1 to TRBJ2-3; 15 bases align to TRBD2. This CDR3 region has 19 residues. Per germline, CDR1 MGHRA and CDR2 YSYEKL. With V trimmed by 1 base and J by 6 bases, 11 bases remained unmatched.

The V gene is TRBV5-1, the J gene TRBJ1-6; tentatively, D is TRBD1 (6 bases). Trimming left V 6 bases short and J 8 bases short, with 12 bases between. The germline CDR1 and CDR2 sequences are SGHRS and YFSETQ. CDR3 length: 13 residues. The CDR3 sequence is CASMGDTYSPLHF. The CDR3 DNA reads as TGCGCCAGCATGGGGGACACCTATTCACCCCTCCACTTT.

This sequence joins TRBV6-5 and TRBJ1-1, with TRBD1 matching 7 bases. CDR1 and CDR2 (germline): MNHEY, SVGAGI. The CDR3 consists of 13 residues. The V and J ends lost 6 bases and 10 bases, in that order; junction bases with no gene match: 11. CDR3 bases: TGTGCCAGCAGCTATCCAGGGGGTAGAGGAGCTTTCTTT. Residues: CASSYPGGRGAFF.

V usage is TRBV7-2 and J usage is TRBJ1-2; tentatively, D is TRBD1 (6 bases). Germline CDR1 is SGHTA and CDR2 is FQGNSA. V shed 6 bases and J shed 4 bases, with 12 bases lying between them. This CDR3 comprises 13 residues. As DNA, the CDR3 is TGTGCCAGCAGGCGTCCAGGGGTCTATGGCTACACCTTC. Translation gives CASRRPGVYGYTF. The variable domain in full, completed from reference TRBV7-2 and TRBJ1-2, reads GAGVSQSPSNKVTEKGKDVELRCDPISGHTALYWYRQSLGQGLEFLIYFQGNSAPDKSGLPSDRFSAERTGGSVSTLTIQRTQQEDSAVYLCASRRPGVYGYTFGSGTRLTVV.

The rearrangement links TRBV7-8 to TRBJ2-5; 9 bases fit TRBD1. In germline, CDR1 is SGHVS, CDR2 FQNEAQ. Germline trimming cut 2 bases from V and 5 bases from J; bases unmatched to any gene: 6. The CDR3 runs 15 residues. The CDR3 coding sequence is TGTGCCAGCAGCTTATCCACAGGGGGCTTTGAGACCCAGTACTTC. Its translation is CASSLSTGGFETQYF.